What follows are 18 T cell receptor beta chains derived from one specimen sequenced in a study of response to subunit inactivated influenza vaccine. TCRdb fed the RT-PCR reads into MiXCR, producing one record per CDR3 protein. The table lists about 610,000 distinct CDR3 sequences, 14% of them singletons. The sample was PBMCs from blood, taken about 12 days after vaccination. Receptors were obtained from a man aged 45-65 years who received an inactivated influenza vaccine.

In this sample, this clonotype turned up a few times. The genes are TRBV20-1 and TRBJ2-7; 7 bases are a match to TRBD2. This CDR3 comprises 14 residues. Trimming took 1 base from V and 0 from J; bases not matched to a gene: 3. Germline CDR1 DFQATT, CDR2 SNEGSKA (reference sequence). The CDR3 DNA is TGCAGTGCTAGAGGACGGGACTACTCCTACGAGCAGTACTTC. This encodes CSARGRDYSYEQYF.

Only a few counts were recorded for this clonotype. The chain uses TRBV12-3 or TRBV12-4 and TRBJ2-1, with TRBD2 matching 10 bases. With 6 bases clipped from V and 4 bases from J, the junction kept 9 bases outside the gene matches. The CDR3 contains 16 residues. CDR3 region: CASSPPSAGGYNEQFF. The CDR3 DNA sequence: TGTGCCAGCAGCCCTCCCTCAGCGGGGGGGTACAATGAGCAGTTCTTC.

This clonotype was counted a few times. V usage is TRBV12-3 or TRBV12-4 and J usage is TRBJ2-7, with unresolved D. The CDR3 covers 13 residues. V was clipped by 8 bases and J by 2 bases, with 13 bases between them. In DNA, the CDR3 is TGTGCCAGCTGGGGAAACGGAACCTACGAGCAGTACTTC. It is translated as CASWGNGTYEQYF.

This clonotype was seen a few times. The genes are TRBV6-4 and TRBJ2-3; D is ambiguous. This CDR3 spans 11 amino acids. The V gene lost 3 bases and the J gene lost 6 bases, with 4 bases spanning the gap. Germline V gives CDR1 MRHNA, CDR2 SNTAGT. The CDR3 bases are TGTGCCAGCAGTGATCTGGATACGCAGTATTTT. Translation gives CASSDLDTQYF.

A few counts support this clonotype. CDR3: CAARGGGSYEQYF. In DNA form, the CDR3 reads TGTGCCGCCAGGGGGGGTGGCTCCTACGAGCAGTACTTC. This chain links TRBV25-1 with TRBJ2-7; possibly TRBD1 or TRBD2 for D (7 bases each). The CDR3 is made up of 13 amino acids. CDR1 is MGHDK, CDR2 SYGVNS, per germline. The V end was cut by 11 bases, the J end by 0 bases, with 14 bases between.

This clonotype was picked up a small number of times. The rearrangement joins TRBV7-2 to TRBJ2-5, with 11 bases matching TRBD2. The CDR3 spans 16 residues. Germline trimming cut 2 bases from V and 5 bases from J; bases unmatched to any gene: 7. Germline assignment: CDR1 SGHTA and CDR2 FQGNSA. The DNA of the CDR3 is TGTGCCAGCAGCTTAACGGGACTAGCGGAAGGCGAGACCCAGTACTTC. Translating it yields CASSLTGLAEGETQYF.

The chain uses TRBV28 and TRBJ2-3; D unresolved. The CDR3 is 12 amino acids. V was clipped by 4 bases and J by 3 bases, with 5 bases between them. Germline V lookup: CDR1 MDHEN, CDR2 SYDVKM. The CDR3 protein is CASSWVTDTQYF. For the CDR3, the DNA is TGTGCCAGCAGTTGGGTTACAGATACGCAGTATTTT.

This clonotype showed up many times. The chain uses TRBV27 and TRBJ2-1, with 8 bases matching TRBD2. Germline assignment: CDR1 MNHEY and CDR2 SMNVEV (reference sequence). V trimming: 6 bases; J trimming: 8 bases; junction bases outside the gene matches: 6. The CDR3 has 13 residues. Written as DNA, the CDR3 is TGTGCCAGCAGACGGACTAGCATATATGAGCAGTTCTTC. Protein product: CASRRTSIYEQFF.

The chain is built from TRBV25-1 and TRBJ2-6; D is uncertain. The CDR3 totals 15 residues. CDR1 MGHDK and CDR2 SYGVNS come from the germline V gene. Trimming left V 2 bases short and J 4 bases short, with 9 bases between. The CDR3 DNA is TGTGCCAGCAGTGAACCCGGGTACGGGGCCAACGTCCTGACTTTC. Its translation: CASSEPGYGANVLTF. The variable domain in full, with the rest retrieved from reference TRBV25-1 and TRBJ2-6, is EADIYQTPRYLVIGTGKKITLECSQTMGHDKMYWYQQDPGMELHLIHYSYGVNSTEKGDLSSESTVSRIRTEHFPLTLESARPSHTSQYLCASSEPGYGANVLTFGAGSRLTVL.

V gene TRBV4-3 combines with J gene TRBJ2-7; D gene unclear. V gave up 1 base and J gave up 4 bases, with 11 bases separating them. The CDR3 consists of 14 residues. Germline CDR1 reads LGHNA; CDR2 reads YSLEER. The CDR3 here is CASSQGIGAYEQYF. CDR3 sequence (DNA): TGCGCCAGCAGCCAAGGGATAGGAGCTTACGAGCAGTACTTC.

The rearrangement links TRBV12-3 or TRBV12-4 to TRBJ1-1; D possibly corresponds to TRBD1 (5 bases). The length of the CDR3 is 12 residues. The V and J ends lost 6 bases and 10 bases respectively, with 15 bases between them. In DNA form, the CDR3 reads TGTGCCAGCAGGGAGGGGACCCTCGGAGCTTTCTTT. Protein: CASREGTLGAFF.

Points on this clonotype: One junction end disagrees with the germline gene, perhaps due to a read error. The V call is TRBV18, the J call TRBJ2-1; the D gene is possibly TRBD1 (5 bases). CDR1 is KGHSH and CDR2 is LQKENI in the germline V gene. The CDR3 contains 13 residues. The CDR3 sequence: CASSPVTDRLGTF. The DNA for the CDR3 is TGTGCCAGCTCACCAGTGACAGACCGCCTCGGTACCTTC.

This clonotype was counted many times. This chain uses TRBV19 with TRBJ2-7, with TRBD1 identical over 7 bases. The CDR3 loop spans 14 amino acids. Germline V gene sequence: CDR1 LNHDA, CDR2 SQIVND (reference sequence). With V trimmed by 5 bases and J by 2 bases, 6 bases remained unmatched. For the CDR3, the DNA is TGTGCCAGTAGTGCCGGACAGGATACCTACGAGCAGTACTTC. This sequence encodes CASSAGQDTYEQYF.

There are a few counts of this clonotype. This sequence joins TRBV7-7 and TRBJ2-1; 8 bases are a match to TRBD2. J lost 15 bases, V lost 5 bases, and 12 bases had no gene match. The CDR3 covers 13 residues. Germline CDR1 and CDR2: SSHAT and FNYEAQ (reference sequence). The CDR3 loop reads CASSDNLAGLVFF. The CDR3 region has the DNA TGTGCCAGCAGCGACAACCTAGCGGGTCTGGTGTTCTTC.

This clonotype turned up a few times. The chain couples TRBV12-3 or TRBV12-4 to TRBJ2-7, with 7 positions matching TRBD2. The junction had 8 bases not matched to a gene; V was cut back by 6 bases and J by 0 bases. The CDR3 consists of 15 residues. The CDR3 nucleotides are TGTGCCAGCAGCCGGGGACTATCCAGCTCCTACGAGCAGTACTTC. Its protein is CASSRGLSSSYEQYF.

This clonotype has at least ten counts. V and J are TRBV18 and TRBJ1-1; D remains ambiguous. The CDR3 runs to 14 residues. CDR1 is KGHSH and CDR2 is LQKENI in the germline V gene. V shed 0 bases and J shed 4 bases, with 9 bases lying between them. DNA of the CDR3: TGTGCCAGCTCACCACCTAATGGGCCCACTGAAGCTTTCTTT. Its translation is CASSPPNGPTEAFF. Drawing the rest from reference TRBV18 and TRBJ1-1, the complete variable domain is NAGVMQNPRHLVRRRGQEARLRCSPMKGHSHVYWYRQLPEEGLKFMVYLQKENIIDESGMPKERFSAEFPKEGPSILRIQQVVRGDSAAYFCASSPPNGPTEAFFGQGTRLTVV.

The chain links TRBV4-3 to TRBJ2-7; 9 nucleotides align to TRBD2. This CDR3 spans 18 amino acids. The germline CDR1 and CDR2 sequences are LGHNA and YSLEER. V gave up 5 bases and J gave up 1 base; unmatched junction bases: 15. CDR3 in DNA: TGCGCCAGCAGCTCCGAACTACTAAGCGGGAGGAGTTCCTACGAGCAGTACTTC. This gives the protein CASSSELLSGRSSYEQYF.

The chain has TRBV18 and TRBJ2-1; 8 bases align to TRBD2. The CDR3 has 17 amino acids. V shed 4 bases, J shed 0 bases, and the junction held 8 bases outside the gene matches. Per germline, CDR1 KGHSH and CDR2 LQKENI. The CDR3 is CASSLGGAGGSYNEQFF. The CDR3 region has the DNA TGTGCCAGCTCACTCGGAGGGGCGGGAGGCTCCTACAATGAGCAGTTCTTC.